A selection of T cell receptor beta chains follows, all from one sample in a study of CD8+CD57+ T cells in acquired aplastic anemia. TCRdb reprocessed the reads with MiXCR, giving one entry per CDR3 protein. This sample carries some 240,000 distinct CDR3 sequences, 34% of them seen once, and the ten largest clones take 0.9% to 1.2%. The sequenced sample consisted of sorted CD4+, CD8+, or CD8+CD57+ T cells (not recorded which) from PBMCs. The receptor set was obtained from a human donor in good health, serving as a control. Both conserved end residues are part of each CDR3. The D gene is left open where the match is weak. Rows may omit the clone size; those that give it use once, few, many or a size class.

D gene: -; clone size: few; J gene: TRBJ2-5; V gene: TRBV5-1; CDR3 protein: CASSLAAGSETQYF; CDR3 DNA: TGCGCCAGCAGCTTGGCCGCGGGGTCGGAGACCCAGTACTTC
D gene: TRBD1; clone size: many; J gene: TRBJ1-2; V gene: TRBV5-1; CDR3 protein: CASSYTDRVGYGYTF; CDR3 DNA: TGCGCCAGCAGCTACACTGACAGGGTCGGCTATGGCTACACCTTC
D gene: TRBD2; clone size: -; J gene: TRBJ2-3; V gene: TRBV19; CDR3 protein: CAASETSGTDTQYF; CDR3 DNA: TGTGCCGCTTCAGAGACTAGCGGGACAGATACGCAGTATTTT
D gene: TRBD2; clone size: -; J gene: TRBJ2-3; V gene: TRBV29-1; CDR3 protein: CSVGSGAYTDTQYF; CDR3 DNA: TGCAGCGTGGGAAGCGGGGCTTACACAGATACGCAGTATTTT
D gene: TRBD1; clone size: many; J gene: TRBJ2-1; V gene: TRBV19; CDR3 protein: CASSRQGAFDYNEQFF; CDR3 DNA: TGTGCCAGTAGTAGACAGGGGGCTTTTGACTACAATGAGCAGTTCTTC
D gene: TRBD1; clone size: once; J gene: TRBJ2-4; V gene: TRBV2; CDR3 protein: CASSGGGQGKNIQYF; CDR3 DNA: TGTGCCAGCAGTGGGGGGGGACAGGGGAAAAACATTCAGTACTTC
D gene: TRBD1; clone size: -; J gene: TRBJ2-7; V gene: TRBV15; CDR3 protein: CATTGTGKHEQYF; CDR3 DNA: TGTGCCACCACCGGGACAGGAAAACACGAGCAGTACTTC
D gene: TRBD2; clone size: many; J gene: TRBJ2-7; V gene: TRBV5-5; CDR3 protein: CASSELAGGPYEQYF; CDR3 DNA: TGTGCCAGCAGCGAGTTAGCGGGAGGGCCCTACGAGCAGTACTTC
D gene: -; clone size: -; J gene: TRBJ2-2; V gene: TRBV12-3/TRBV12-4; CDR3 protein: CASRAGRTGELFF; CDR3 DNA: TGTGCCAGCAGGGCAGGCAGGACCGGGGAGCTGTTTTTT
D gene: -; clone size: -; J gene: TRBJ2-5; V gene: TRBV7-2; CDR3 protein: CASSQDKATQYF; CDR3 DNA: TGTGCCAGCAGCCAGGATAAAGCGACCCAGTACTTC
D gene: TRBD1; clone size: -; J gene: TRBJ1-6; V gene: TRBV29-1; CDR3 protein: CSVGTGREYNSPLHF; CDR3 DNA: TGCAGCGTTGGGACAGGGAGGGAATATAATTCACCCCTCCACTTT
D gene: TRBD2; clone size: many; J gene: TRBJ2-3; V gene: TRBV14; CDR3 protein: CASSQRRTSASTDTQYF; CDR3 DNA: TGTGCCAGCAGCCAACGTCGGACTAGCGCATCCACAGATACGCAGTATTTT
D gene: -; clone size: many; J gene: TRBJ2-5; V gene: TRBV20-1; CDR3 protein: CSASEGGRQETQYF; CDR3 DNA: TGCAGTGCTAGTGAGGGGGGGAGGCAAGAGACCCAGTACTTC
D gene: TRBD2; clone size: few; J gene: TRBJ2-3; V gene: TRBV20-1; CDR3 protein: CSAREGLAGTDTQYF; CDR3 DNA: TGCAGTGCTAGGGAAGGACTAGCGGGAACAGATACGCAGTATTTT
D gene: -; clone size: many; J gene: TRBJ2-7; V gene: TRBV11-1; CDR3 protein: CACRAGGSTYEQYF; CDR3 DNA: TGTGCCTGTCGTGCTGGGGGATCAACCTACGAGCAGTACTTC
D gene: -; clone size: few; J gene: TRBJ1-2; V gene: TRBV29-1; CDR3 protein: CSVEEAGVEGYTF; CDR3 DNA: TGCAGCGTTGAAGAGGCAGGGGTGGAAGGCTACACCTTC
D gene: -; clone size: -; J gene: TRBJ1-1; V gene: TRBV5-1; CDR3 protein: CASSFGSEAFF; CDR3 DNA: TGCGCCAGCAGCTTCGGGAGTGAAGCTTTCTTT
D gene: TRBD2; clone size: -; J gene: TRBJ2-7; V gene: TRBV2; CDR3 protein: CASSVVPGGSYEQYF; CDR3 DNA: TGTGCCAGCAGCGTTGTACCCGGGGGGAGTTACGAGCAGTACTTC
D gene: TRBD1; clone size: -; J gene: TRBJ1-2; V gene: TRBV12-3/TRBV12-4; CDR3 protein: CASSLSGQGEFTF; CDR3 DNA: TGTGCCAGCAGTCTCTCTGGACAGGGAGAGTTCACCTTC
D gene: TRBD1; clone size: few; J gene: TRBJ1-2; V gene: TRBV5-1; CDR3 protein: CASRPAGTGGANGYTF; CDR3 DNA: TGCGCCAGCCGCCCCGCCGGGACAGGGGGCGCGAATGGCTACACCTTC
D gene: TRBD1; clone size: many; J gene: TRBJ1-2; V gene: TRBV14; CDR3 protein: CASSQGPLGQGYGYTF; CDR3 DNA: TGTGCCAGCAGCCAAGGCCCTTTAGGACAGGGTTATGGCTACACCTTC
D gene: -; clone size: -; J gene: TRBJ2-1; V gene: TRBV6-4; CDR3 protein: CASSEFSRGEQFF; CDR3 DNA: TGTGCCAGCAGTGAATTTAGTCGGGGTGAGCAGTTCTTC
D gene: TRBD1; clone size: -; J gene: TRBJ1-6; V gene: TRBV4-1; CDR3 protein: CASSLDRDRGNSPLHF; CDR3 DNA: TGCGCCAGCAGCTTAGACAGGGACAGGGGCAATTCGCCCCTCCACTTT
D gene: TRBD1; clone size: few; J gene: TRBJ1-4; V gene: TRBV2; CDR3 protein: CASRSPWDRGEKLFF; CDR3 DNA: TGTGCCAGCAGATCTCCCTGGGACAGGGGTGAAAAACTGTTTTTT
D gene: -; clone size: -; J gene: TRBJ1-1; V gene: TRBV4-3; CDR3 protein: CASSQVSWGTEAFF; CDR3 DNA: TGCGCCAGCAGCCAAGTTTCATGGGGCACTGAAGCTTTCTTT
D gene: -; clone size: few; J gene: TRBJ2-3; V gene: TRBV6-5; CDR3 protein: CASSYSGTTDTQYF; CDR3 DNA: TGTGCCAGCAGTTACTCGGGGACCACAGATACGCAGTATTTT
D gene: TRBD1; clone size: few; J gene: TRBJ1-2; V gene: TRBV11-2; CDR3 protein: CASSSRPGTGGAYGYTF; CDR3 DNA: TGTGCCAGCAGCTCTAGACCCGGTACAGGGGGGGCTTATGGCTACACCTTC
D gene: -; clone size: many; J gene: TRBJ1-2; V gene: TRBV20-1; CDR3 protein: CSARNRQIYGYTF; CDR3 DNA: TGCAGTGCTAGAAATCGGCAGATCTATGGCTACACCTTC
D gene: -; clone size: -; J gene: TRBJ2-5; V gene: TRBV15; CDR3 protein: CATSRGSGADETQYF; CDR3 DNA: TGTGCCACCAGCAGAGGATCGGGGGCCGATGAGACCCAGTACTTC
D gene: TRBD1; clone size: -; J gene: TRBJ1-2; V gene: TRBV29-1; CDR3 protein: CSVDASGQAGYTF; CDR3 DNA: TGCAGCGTTGATGCTTCTGGACAGGCGGGCTACACCTTC
D gene: -; clone size: -; J gene: TRBJ1-3; V gene: TRBV30; CDR3 protein: CAWRTPGQRNTIYF; CDR3 DNA: TGTGCCTGGAGGACGCCGGGCCAGAGGAACACCATATATTTT
D gene: -; clone size: -; J gene: TRBJ2-1; V gene: TRBV15; CDR3 protein: CATSRDNIDRNEQFF; CDR3 DNA: TGTGCCACCAGCAGAGATAACATCGATCGGAATGAGCAGTTCTTC
D gene: -; clone size: -; J gene: TRBJ1-2; V gene: TRBV19; CDR3 protein: CASSIGEGYGYTF; CDR3 DNA: TGTGCCAGTAGTATTGGGGAGGGATATGGCTACACCTTC
D gene: -; clone size: many; J gene: TRBJ1-1; V gene: TRBV20-1; CDR3 protein: CSASPPYLNTEAFF; CDR3 DNA: TGCAGTGCTAGTCCGCCGTATTTGAACACTGAAGCTTTCTTT
D gene: -; clone size: once; J gene: TRBJ1-5; V gene: TRBV24-1; CDR3 protein: CATSAAGNQRNQPQHF; CDR3 DNA: TGTGCCACCAGTGCCGCCGGTAACCAGAGAAATCAGCCCCAGCATTTT
D gene: TRBD1; clone size: -; J gene: TRBJ2-5; V gene: TRBV2; CDR3 protein: CASTRDRGRETQYF; CDR3 DNA: TGTGCCAGCACTAGGGACAGGGGGCGGGAGACCCAGTACTTC
D gene: -; clone size: -; J gene: TRBJ2-7; V gene: TRBV2; CDR3 protein: CASGLQDGATYEQYF; CDR3 DNA: TGTGCCAGCGGACTTCAGGACGGGGCCACCTACGAGCAGTACTTC
D gene: TRBD1; clone size: once; J gene: TRBJ2-7; V gene: TRBV29-1; CDR3 protein: CSAHTDREYEQYF; CDR3 DNA: TGCAGCGCACACACAGACAGGGAATACGAGCAGTACTTC